This note documents a single T cell receptor beta chain sequence. Its antigen remains unidentified. Germline lookup yields CDR1 SGHRS and CDR2 YFSETQ. Between the trimmed V and J ends, which lost 0 bases and 0 bases, there was a span of 6 bases. The CDR3 covers 14 residues. This sample is drawn from a study of T-cell reconstitution after alpha-beta-depleted transplantation in children. Study-level results: Diversity and T-cell counts at one year after transplant derived mostly from new T cells.

It was with unique molecular identifiers that the TCRbeta library was prepared. Using its own MiXCR run on the PCR reads, TCRdb lists one record per CDR3 protein. The table shows about 78,000 distinct CDR3 sequences, with roughly an eighth occurring only once. The chain links TRBV5-1 to TRBJ1-2; the D is unclear. The sample here was PBMCs, mostly from graft donor cells, taken 180 days after TCRalphabeta/CD19-depleted stem cell transplant. This sequence was found in a male patient aged 2 to 10 who had a stem cell transplant for acute lymphoblastic leukemia, so the T cells may come from the graft donor. CDR3 DNA: TGCGCCAGCAGCTTGGAACCAGCTAACTATGGCTACACCTTC. This codes for CASSLEPANYGYTF.